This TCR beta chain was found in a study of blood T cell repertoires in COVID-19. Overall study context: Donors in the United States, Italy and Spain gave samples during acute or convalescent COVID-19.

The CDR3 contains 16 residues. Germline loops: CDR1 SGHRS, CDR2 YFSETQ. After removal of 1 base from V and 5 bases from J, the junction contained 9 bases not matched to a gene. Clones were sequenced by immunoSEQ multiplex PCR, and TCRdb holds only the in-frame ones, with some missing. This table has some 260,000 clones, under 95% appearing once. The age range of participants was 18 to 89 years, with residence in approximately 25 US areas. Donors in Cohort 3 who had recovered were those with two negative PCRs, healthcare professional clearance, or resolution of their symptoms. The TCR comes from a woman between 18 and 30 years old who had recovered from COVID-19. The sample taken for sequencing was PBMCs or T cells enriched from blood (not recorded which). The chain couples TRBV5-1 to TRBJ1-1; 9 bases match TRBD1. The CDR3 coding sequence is TGCGCCAGCAGCTTGAACAACAGGGGGCCGGTAACTGAAGCTTTCTTT. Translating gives CASSLNNRGPVTEAFF. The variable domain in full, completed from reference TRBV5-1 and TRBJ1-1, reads KAGVTQTPRYLIKTRGQQVTLSCSPISGHRSVSWYQQTPGQGLQFLFEYFSETQRNKGNFPGRFSGRQFSNSRSEMNVSTLELGDSALYLCASSLNNRGPVTEAFFGQGTRLTVV.